The present TCR beta chain was sequenced within a study of T cell responses to AZD1222 COVID-19 vaccine. Study at large: Researchers grouped second doses given at about 4 or about 12 weeks into one pool. Study-level points and caveats: Repertoire sampling occurred only after the peak T cell response. Recipients of AZD1222 seropositive at baseline numbered only six or seven.

Remarks on this clone: Its target is not known.

The CDR3 runs to 13 residues. Germline V gene lookup returns CDR1 SNHLY and CDR2 FYNNEI. Trimming at V came to 6 bases and at J to 7 bases, leaving 7 bases not matched to a gene. Some clones are missing from TCRdb's copy, which holds only in-frame ones; the method was immunoSEQ multiplex PCR. The table lists about 140,000 clones, approximately 90% of them singletons, with 1.5% to 2% in the top ten. This chain connects TRBV2 to TRBJ1-2; TRBD1 aligns across 8 bases. The starting material was peripheral blood, obtained on day 0 of AZD1222 vaccination. The TCR comes from an adult in good health. CDR3 protein: CASREDRAGGYTF. The CDR3 coding sequence is TGTGCCAGCAGGGAGGACAGGGCAGGTGGCTACACCTTC. Using reference TRBV2 and TRBJ1-2 for the parts outside the CDR3, the full variable domain is EPEVTQTPSHQVTQMGQEVILRCVPISNHLYFYWYRQILGQKVEFLVSFYNNEISEKSEIFDDQFSVERPDGSNFTLKIRSTKLEDSAMYFCASREDRAGGYTFGSGTRLTVV.